These T cell receptor beta chains were read from a single sample in a study of blood T cell repertoires in COVID-19. Measured with immunoSEQ multiplex PCR; TCRdb has only the in-frame clones, and not every one. The repertoire holds approximately 360,000 clones, with 90% as singletons. Input material: peripheral blood. Every receptor here comes from a man aged 18 to 29 with active or convalescent COVID-19. Each CDR3 is given with its conserved first and last residue. D genes are given only for firm matches. Size is omitted from some rows. Given values are once, few, many or a class for expanded clones.

clone size: NA
D gene: NA
J gene: TRBJ2-7
V gene: TRBV11-2
CDR3 DNA: TGTGCCAGCAGCTTAGATTGGGGCCAGGGTGTCTTCGAGCAGTACTTC
CDR3 protein: CASSLDWGQGVFEQYF

clone size: NA
D gene: TRBD1
J gene: TRBJ2-7
V gene: TRBV11-2
CDR3 DNA: TGTGCCAGCAGCTCGGCGCCGGGACAGAAGAGCCCCTACGAGCAGTACTTC
CDR3 protein: CASSSAPGQKSPYEQYF

clone size: NA
D gene: NA
J gene: TRBJ1-6
V gene: TRBV23-1
CDR3 DNA: TGCGCCAGCAGTCAAGGTCTATCACCCCTCCACTTT
CDR3 protein: CASSQGLSPLHF

clone size: few
D gene: TRBD2
J gene: TRBJ2-5
V gene: TRBV7-9
CDR3 DNA: TGTGCCAGCAGCAACTCCGGGACTAGCGGGGAAGAGACCCAGTACTTC
CDR3 protein: CASSNSGTSGEETQYF

clone size: NA
D gene: TRBD1
J gene: TRBJ2-7
V gene: TRBV6-5
CDR3 DNA: TGTGCCAGCAGTTACAGGGGGACAGGGGGCGCCGAGCAGTACTTC
CDR3 protein: CASSYRGTGGAEQYF

clone size: NA
D gene: NA
J gene: TRBJ2-7
V gene: TRBV7-9
CDR3 DNA: TGTGCCAGCAGGCCTACAGGGTTATGGGACGAGCAGTACTTC
CDR3 protein: CASRPTGLWDEQYF

clone size: NA
D gene: TRBD2
J gene: TRBJ2-7
V gene: TRBV4-3
CDR3 DNA: TGCGCCAGCAGCCGGGGTAGCGGGAGTTCCGACGAGCAGTACTTC
CDR3 protein: CASSRGSGSSDEQYF

clone size: few
D gene: TRBD2
J gene: TRBJ2-3
V gene: TRBV28
CDR3 DNA: TGTGCCAGCAGTTCCCCGGGACTAGCGGGAGCAGATACGCAGTATTTT
CDR3 protein: CASSSPGLAGADTQYF

clone size: few
D gene: NA
J gene: TRBJ2-1
V gene: TRBV18
CDR3 DNA: TGTGCCAGCTCACCAACGACTAGATACAATGAGCAGTTCTTC
CDR3 protein: CASSPTTRYNEQFF

clone size: NA
D gene: NA
J gene: TRBJ1-5
V gene: TRBV7-9
CDR3 DNA: TGTGCCAGCAGCAGGGACGGGACAAACAATCAGCCCCAGCATTTT
CDR3 protein: CASSRDGTNNQPQHF

clone size: NA
D gene: TRBD1
J gene: TRBJ1-2
V gene: TRBV6-5
CDR3 DNA: TGTGCCAGCAGTCCACCCGGGACAGGTCAGGGCTACACCTTC
CDR3 protein: CASSPPGTGQGYTF